This TCR beta chain was sequenced for a study of T cell changes during pregnancy in multiple sclerosis. Per germline, CDR1 SGHVS and CDR2 FQNEAQ. CDR3 length: 14 residues. The V gene end was trimmed by 5 bases and the J gene end by 7 bases; junction bases not matched to a gene: 5. Sequencing was performed with immunoSEQ multiplex PCR; in TCRdb, only in-frame clones are kept and a portion is missing. The repertoire holds approximately 49,000 clones, with around 90% as singletons. The chain recombines TRBV7-8 with TRBJ1-4; 9 nucleotides agree with TRBD1. The clonotype originates from a female donor with multiple sclerosis, enrolled in a pregnancy study. The material sequenced was CD4+ T cells from peripheral blood mononuclear cells, taken in the second trimester of pregnancy. For the CDR3, the DNA is TGTGCCAGCAGCCCCCTGACAGGGGGTGAAAAACTGTTTTTT. It translates to CASSPLTGGEKLFF.